These T cell receptor beta chains were read from a single sample in a study of cytomegalovirus exposure and HLA in healthy donors. Generated by immunoSEQ multiplex PCR, the TCRdb table keeps only in-frame clones and is missing some. The sample consists of 250,000 to 350,000 clones, about four fifths of them appearing once. The sample was PBMCs. The receptors stem from a girl aged 2-10 years in good health and CMV-seronegative. Both conserved end residues are part of each CDR3. The order of the fields is J gene, V gene, D gene, clone size, CDR3 protein, CDR3 DNA. The D gene is left open where the match is weak. Clone size is shown for a subset of rows, as once, few, many or a class of expanded clone.

J gene: TRBJ1-5; V gene: TRBV6-1; D gene: TRBD1; clone size: -; CDR3 protein: CASRHDRGFNQPQHF; CDR3 DNA: TGTGCCAGCAGGCACGACAGGGGATTCAATCAGCCCCAGCATTTT
J gene: TRBJ2-7; V gene: TRBV27; D gene: -; clone size: -; CDR3 protein: CASSLVAGNEQYF; CDR3 DNA: TGTGCCAGCAGTTTAGTGGCGGGAAACGAGCAGTACTTC
J gene: TRBJ2-7; V gene: TRBV5-1; D gene: -; clone size: -; CDR3 protein: CASSLQGLGLHEQYF; CDR3 DNA: TGCGCCAGCAGCTTACAGGGTTTAGGTCTCCACGAGCAGTACTTC
J gene: TRBJ1-1; V gene: TRBV4-2; D gene: TRBD1; clone size: -; CDR3 protein: CASSQVTGLRDTEAFF; CDR3 DNA: TGTGCCAGCAGCCAGGTGACAGGGCTCAGGGACACTGAAGCTTTCTTT
J gene: TRBJ2-3; V gene: TRBV7-9; D gene: TRBD2; clone size: few; CDR3 protein: CASSPPRTSWGTDTQYF; CDR3 DNA: TGTGCCAGCAGCCCCCCCCGGACTAGCTGGGGCACAGATACGCAGTATTTT
J gene: TRBJ2-1; V gene: TRBV10-1; D gene: -; clone size: -; CDR3 protein: CASSALRADGEQFF; CDR3 DNA: TGCGCCAGCAGTGCGCTCAGGGCGGACGGTGAGCAGTTCTTC
J gene: TRBJ2-3; V gene: TRBV4-2; D gene: TRBD2; clone size: -; CDR3 protein: CASSQDASGSTDTQYF; CDR3 DNA: TGTGCCAGCAGCCAAGATGCTAGCGGGAGCACAGATACGCAGTATTTT
J gene: TRBJ1-1; V gene: TRBV15; D gene: -; clone size: -; CDR3 protein: CATSREDGVTEAFF; CDR3 DNA: TGTGCCACCAGCAGGGAAGACGGGGTAACTGAGGCTTTCTTT
J gene: TRBJ2-7; V gene: TRBV4-2; D gene: -; clone size: -; CDR3 protein: CASSQRGGDTGEQYF; CDR3 DNA: TGTGCCAGCAGCCAAAGGGGGGGGGATACTGGCGAGCAGTACTTC
J gene: TRBJ2-7; V gene: TRBV30; D gene: -; clone size: -; CDR3 protein: CAWSVASSIYYEQYF; CDR3 DNA: TGTGCCTGGAGTGTCGCGAGTTCAATCTACTACGAGCAGTACTTC
J gene: TRBJ2-1; V gene: TRBV4-1; D gene: -; clone size: -; CDR3 protein: CASSQVATSYNEQFF; CDR3 DNA: TGCGCCAGCAGCCAAGTAGCGACTTCCTACAATGAGCAGTTCTTC
J gene: TRBJ2-1; V gene: TRBV6-5; D gene: -; clone size: few; CDR3 protein: CASSVSKRNNEQFF; CDR3 DNA: TGTGCCAGCAGCGTCAGTAAGCGAAACAATGAGCAGTTCTTC
J gene: TRBJ1-3; V gene: TRBV30; D gene: TRBD1; clone size: -; CDR3 protein: CAGVRGRETIYF; CDR3 DNA: TGTGCGGGGGTCAGGGGGCGGGAAACCATATATTTT
J gene: TRBJ2-7; V gene: TRBV28; D gene: -; clone size: -; CDR3 protein: CASSPPPGNYPYEQYF; CDR3 DNA: TGTGCCAGCAGTCCACCCCCCGGGAACTATCCCTACGAGCAGTACTTC
J gene: TRBJ1-6; V gene: TRBV6-5; D gene: -; clone size: -; CDR3 protein: CASSYLGTNSPLHF; CDR3 DNA: TGTGCCAGCAGTTACCTAGGAACTAATTCACCCCTCCACTTT
J gene: TRBJ1-1; V gene: TRBV7-9; D gene: -; clone size: -; CDR3 protein: CSSSLGDRSGAEAFF; CDR3 DNA: TGTTCCAGCAGCTTAGGAGACAGGTCCGGGGCTGAAGCTTTCTTT
J gene: TRBJ2-5; V gene: TRBV30; D gene: -; clone size: few; CDR3 protein: CAWSFLRDTYQETQYF; CDR3 DNA: TGTGCCTGGAGTTTTCTCCGGGACACCTACCAAGAGACCCAGTACTTC
J gene: TRBJ2-3; V gene: TRBV28; D gene: -; clone size: -; CDR3 protein: CASKTSTDTQYF; CDR3 DNA: TGTGCCAGCAAGACTTCCACAGATACGCAGTATTTT
J gene: TRBJ2-3; V gene: TRBV4-1; D gene: TRBD2; clone size: few; CDR3 protein: CASSQDARGADTQYF; CDR3 DNA: TGCGCCAGCAGCCAAGATGCCCGGGGGGCAGATACGCAGTATTTT
J gene: TRBJ1-5; V gene: TRBV6-5; D gene: -; clone size: -; CDR3 protein: CASSYAPRGTNQPQHF; CDR3 DNA: TGTGCCAGCAGTTACGCACCCCGGGGAACTAATCAGCCCCAGCATTTT
J gene: TRBJ2-3; V gene: TRBV5-5; D gene: -; clone size: -; CDR3 protein: CASSLGRWTTYSTDTQYF; CDR3 DNA: TGTGCCAGCAGCTTGGGTCGATGGACTACCTACTCCACAGATACGCAGTATTTT
J gene: TRBJ1-1; V gene: TRBV9; D gene: -; clone size: -; CDR3 protein: CASSVGGEGLNTEAFF; CDR3 DNA: TGTGCCAGCAGCGTAGGGGGGGAGGGATTGAACACTGAAGCTTTCTTT
J gene: TRBJ2-1; V gene: TRBV11-2; D gene: TRBD2; clone size: -; CDR3 protein: CASSLTLAGEDEQFF; CDR3 DNA: TGTGCCAGCAGCTTAACACTAGCGGGAGAGGATGAGCAGTTCTTC
J gene: TRBJ2-7; V gene: TRBV28; D gene: TRBD2; clone size: -; CDR3 protein: CASSFPPGTSGRSDYEQYF; CDR3 DNA: TGTGCCAGCAGTTTCCCCCCTGGGACTAGCGGGAGGTCCGACTACGAGCAGTACTTC
J gene: TRBJ1-3; V gene: TRBV30; D gene: -; clone size: -; CDR3 protein: CAWTPPGHPGNTIYF; CDR3 DNA: TGTGCCTGGACACCCCCAGGGCACCCCGGAAACACCATATATTTT
J gene: TRBJ2-1; V gene: TRBV5-1; D gene: -; clone size: -; CDR3 protein: CASSFGQYSSYNEQFF; CDR3 DNA: TGCGCCAGCAGCTTTGGACAGTACAGCTCCTACAATGAGCAGTTCTTC
J gene: TRBJ1-3; V gene: TRBV28; D gene: -; clone size: -; CDR3 protein: CASTFLGSGNTIYF; CDR3 DNA: TGTGCCAGCACCTTCCTCGGCTCTGGAAACACCATATATTTT
J gene: TRBJ2-5; V gene: TRBV6-1; D gene: TRBD2; clone size: -; CDR3 protein: CASSDPRRTSWCSETQYF; CDR3 DNA: TGTGCCAGCAGTGACCCAAGGAGGACTAGTTGGTGTTCGGAGACCCAGTACTTC
J gene: TRBJ1-2; V gene: TRBV2; D gene: -; clone size: -; CDR3 protein: CASSDDGLYGYTF; CDR3 DNA: TGTGCCAGCAGTGACGACGGACTCTATGGCTACACCTTC
J gene: TRBJ2-4; V gene: TRBV7-9; D gene: TRBD2; clone size: few; CDR3 protein: CASNCTGTSGILAKNIQYF; CDR3 DNA: TGTGCCAGCAACTGCACCGGGACTAGCGGGATTTTAGCCAAAAACATTCAGTACTTC
J gene: TRBJ2-3; V gene: TRBV5-1; D gene: -; clone size: -; CDR3 protein: CASSLAVGSLTDTQYF; CDR3 DNA: TGCGCCAGCAGCTTGGCCGTGGGTAGCCTCACAGATACGCAGTATTTT
J gene: TRBJ2-7; V gene: TRBV7-2; D gene: TRBD1; clone size: -; CDR3 protein: CASSARQGAIYYEQYF; CDR3 DNA: TGTGCCAGCAGCGCCCGACAGGGGGCGATCTACTACGAGCAGTACTTC
J gene: TRBJ2-3; V gene: TRBV10-3; D gene: -; clone size: -; CDR3 protein: CAISALAQKSTDTQYF; CDR3 DNA: TGTGCCATCAGTGCTCTAGCGCAGAAAAGCACAGATACGCAGTATTTT
J gene: TRBJ2-2; V gene: TRBV18; D gene: -; clone size: -; CDR3 protein: CASSPESNTGELFF; CDR3 DNA: TGTGCCAGCTCACCAGAGTCTAATACCGGGGAGCTGTTTTTT
J gene: TRBJ2-1; V gene: TRBV5-4; D gene: TRBD1; clone size: once; CDR3 protein: CASNRQGGPDNEQFF; CDR3 DNA: TGTGCCAGCAATCGACAGGGCGGACCCGACAATGAGCAGTTCTTC
J gene: TRBJ2-1; V gene: TRBV27; D gene: TRBD2; clone size: -; CDR3 protein: CATLTSGGAKFF; CDR3 DNA: TGTGCCACCTTAACTAGCGGGGGGGCAAAATTCTTC
J gene: TRBJ2-3; V gene: TRBV5-6; D gene: -; clone size: -; CDR3 protein: CASSLGGQTDTQYF; CDR3 DNA: TGTGCCAGCAGCCTGGGTGGGCAAACAGATACGCAGTATTTT
J gene: TRBJ2-4; V gene: TRBV7-8; D gene: TRBD1; clone size: -; CDR3 protein: CASSLGTGVNGIQYF; CDR3 DNA: TGTGCCAGCAGCTTAGGGACAGGGGTTAACGGCATTCAGTACTTC
J gene: TRBJ1-2; V gene: TRBV6-1; D gene: TRBD1; clone size: few; CDR3 protein: CASSEGGGQAWNGYTF; CDR3 DNA: TGTGCCAGCAGTGAAGGAGGGGGACAGGCTTGGAATGGCTACACCTTC
J gene: TRBJ2-7; V gene: TRBV6-5; D gene: TRBD1; clone size: -; CDR3 protein: CASSWGQGLYEQYF; CDR3 DNA: TGTGCCAGCAGTTGGGGACAGGGGTTGTACGAGCAGTACTTC
J gene: TRBJ2-7; V gene: TRBV5-1; D gene: -; clone size: -; CDR3 protein: CASSPGDSIYEQYF; CDR3 DNA: TGCGCCAGCAGCCCGGGAGATTCTATTTACGAGCAGTACTTC
J gene: TRBJ1-4; V gene: TRBV7-2; D gene: TRBD1; clone size: -; CDR3 protein: CASSFGRDRLNEKLFF; CDR3 DNA: TGTGCCAGCAGCTTCGGCCGGGACAGACTTAATGAAAAACTGTTTTTT